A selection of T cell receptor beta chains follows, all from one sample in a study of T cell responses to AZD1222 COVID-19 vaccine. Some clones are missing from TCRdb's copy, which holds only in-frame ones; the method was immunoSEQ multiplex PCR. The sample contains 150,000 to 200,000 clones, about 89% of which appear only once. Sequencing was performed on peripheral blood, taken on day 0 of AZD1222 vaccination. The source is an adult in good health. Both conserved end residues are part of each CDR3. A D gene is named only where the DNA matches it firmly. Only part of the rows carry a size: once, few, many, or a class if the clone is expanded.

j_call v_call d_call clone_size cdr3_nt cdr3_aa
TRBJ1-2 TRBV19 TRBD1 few TGTGCCAGTACCCCCCGACAGGGCGCTGTCTATGGCTACACCTTC CASTPRQGAVYGYTF
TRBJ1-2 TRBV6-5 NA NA TGTGCCAGCACCCAAGGTGGGGGCTATGGCTACACCTTC CASTQGGGYGYTF
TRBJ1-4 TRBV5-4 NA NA TGTGCCAGCAGCCGCAGGGGAGGTACAACTAATGAAAAACTGTTTTTT CASSRRGGTTNEKLFF
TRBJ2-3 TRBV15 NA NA TGTGCCACCAGCAGAGATCTCGCTAGCGCTACTAGCACAGATACGCAGTATTTT CATSRDLASATSTDTQYF
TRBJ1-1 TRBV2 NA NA TGTGCCAGCACCGGGCGGAGATCCACTGAAGCTTTCTTT CASTGRRSTEAFF
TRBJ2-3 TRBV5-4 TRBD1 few TGTGCCAGCAGTCTTACGCTGGACAGGGCAGATACGCAGTATTTT CASSLTLDRADTQYF
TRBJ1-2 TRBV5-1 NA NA TGCGCCAGCTCTAGGGACTTCAGCTATGGCTACACCTTC CASSRDFSYGYTF
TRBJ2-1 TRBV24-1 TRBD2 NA TGTGCCACCAGTGACTACTCGAGCGGGAGAGGCAATGAGCAGTTCTTC CATSDYSSGRGNEQFF
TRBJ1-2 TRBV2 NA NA TGTGCCAGCAGTGAACAGGGTAACTATGGCTACACCTTC CASSEQGNYGYTF
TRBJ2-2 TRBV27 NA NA TGTGCCACCTCACAGTGGATGGGGTCTCCGGGGGAGCTGTTTTTT CATSQWMGSPGELFF
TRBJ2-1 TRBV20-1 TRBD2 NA TGCAGTGCTAGTTCTAGCGGGAGGGCTGAGCAGTTCTTC CSASSSGRAEQFF
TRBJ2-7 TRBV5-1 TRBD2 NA TGCGCCAGCAGGCCGGGACTAGCGGGAGACGACGAGCAGTACTTC CASRPGLAGDDEQYF
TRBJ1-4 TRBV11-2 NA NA TGTGCCAGCAGCCATATAGCAACTAATGAAAAACTGTTTTTT CASSHIATNEKLFF